The present T cell receptor beta chain was sequenced within a study of blood T cell repertoires in COVID-19. About the research overall: Acute and convalescent COVID-19 samples came from the United States, Italy and Spain.

This CDR3 region has 12 residues. Germline V gene lookup returns CDR1 SGHTA and CDR2 FQGNSA. Losses at the gene ends were 3 bases for V and 7 bases for J; bases not matched to a gene: 1. The authors' processing: It was from reference gene primer amplification that nucleated cell counts were estimated. Measured with immunoSEQ multiplex PCR; TCRdb has only the in-frame clones, and not every one. V and J calls and clone size come straight from that table; D and trimming were deduced from the DNA. Among tens of thousands of clones listed, roughly 80% were seen once. This clonotype was sampled from a woman of 80 years or more with acute or convalescent COVID-19. This chain links TRBV7-2 with TRBJ1-2; TRBD1 matches at 8 bases. The sequencing input was peripheral blood. CDR3 DNA: TGTGCCAGCAGCTTCCAGGGGGCTGGCTACACCTTC. As protein: CASSFQGAGYTF.